Each of the 22 T cell receptor beta chains below was sequenced from the same sample in a study of T cell responses to AZD1222 COVID-19 vaccine (dated by TCRdb to about 2021). The time point label corresponds to: about 28 days (+/-7) after the second vaccine dose. The receptor library was made with the immunoSEQ multiplex PCR assay. As stored in TCRdb, this immuneACCESS dataset retains in-frame rearrangements with V and J assigned. A fraction of the clones does not appear; measured against another copy, unresolved V genes explain less than half of the discrepancy, and the remainder lacks a known reason. The sample has about 75,000 clones on record, roughly 84% of them singletons. The biggest ten clones account for roughly 18% of the sample. The sequencing here drew on peripheral blood, taken 28 days after the second AZD1222 dose. These receptors all come from an adult who received the AZD1222 COVID-19 vaccine.

For the CDR3, the DNA is TGTGCCAGCAGTGCATCATCCACCCCACGGGGCACTGAAGCTTTCTTT. This encodes CASSASSTPRGTEAFF. The rearrangement joins TRBV6-1 to TRBJ1-1; the D is unclear. The V gene's germline CDR1 is MNHNS and CDR2 SASEGT. The CDR3 extends over 16 amino acids. V shed 4 bases and J shed 4 bases, with 19 bases lying between them.

The V and J genes are TRBV28 and TRBJ2-1, with 8 bases aligning to TRBD2. The CDR3 has 14 amino acids. V was clipped by 6 bases and J by 6 bases; unmatched bases: 7. CDR1 is MDHEN, CDR2 SYDVKM, per germline. In DNA form, the CDR3 reads TGTGCCAGCAGGAGCGGGGGAGGCTCCAATGAGCAGTTCTTC. Translation: CASRSGGGSNEQFF.

The gene calls are TRBV9 and TRBJ2-1; 7 bases map to TRBD1. Germline values: CDR1 SGDLS, CDR2 YYNGEE. V shed 5 bases, J shed 3 bases, and the junction held 11 bases outside the gene matches. This CDR3 has 16 residues. The CDR3 loop is CASSVQGRGHYNEQFF. In nucleotides, the CDR3 is TGTGCCAGCAGTGTCCAAGGAAGGGGGCACTACAATGAGCAGTTCTTC.

V and J are TRBV19 and TRBJ2-5; TRBD2 might be the D (5 bases). The V end was cut by 8 bases, the J end by 7 bases, with 11 bases between. This CDR3 is built from 11 residues. Looked up from germline, CDR1 is LNHDA and CDR2 is SQIVND (reference sequence). In DNA form, the CDR3 reads TGTGCCAGTTCAAGCGAGGGGACCCAGTACTTC. It yields the protein CASSSEGTQYF.

V usage is TRBV7-2 and J usage is TRBJ2-7; D is perhaps TRBD2 (6 bases). With 2 bases removed from V and 6 bases from J, the gap between germline ends came to 14 bases. The germline gives CDR1 SGHTA, CDR2 FQGNSA. The CDR3 has 14 residues. Here the CDR3 reads CASSLYSGVPEQYF. In nucleotides, the CDR3 is TGTGCCAGCAGCTTATATTCGGGGGTCCCCGAGCAGTACTTC.

This clone was observed a single time. The chain recombines TRBV18 with TRBJ1-5; 8 nucleotides line up with TRBD1. The CDR3 sequence is 15 residues long. Germline CDR1 reads KGHSH; CDR2 reads LQKENI. V shed 2 bases and J 7 bases; nucleotides not matched to a gene: 7. CDR3 coding DNA: TGTGCCAGCTCACCAGACAGGGGCCGGGGCCAGCCCCAGCATTTT. It codes for CASSPDRGRGQPQHF. Using reference TRBV18 and TRBJ1-5 for the parts outside the CDR3, the full variable domain is NAGVMQNPRHLVRRRGQEARLRCSPMKGHSHVYWYRQLPEEGLKFMVYLQKENIIDESGMPKERFSAEFPKEGPSILRIQQVVRGDSAAYFCASSPDRGRGQPQHFGDGTRLSIL.

In the case of this clone: Within the sample, other DNA sequences also encode this same CDR3. The chain has TRBV18 and TRBJ2-7; 10 nucleotides match TRBD2. Germline CDR1 is KGHSH and CDR2 is LQKENI. The CDR3 runs 13 residues. With V trimmed by 2 bases and J by 6 bases, 1 base remained unmatched. The CDR3 loop is CASSPGLAAEQYF. In nucleotides, the CDR3 is TGTGCCAGCTCACCAGGACTAGCGGCCGAGCAGTACTTC.

The rearrangement uses TRBV19 and TRBJ1-4; a weak D match, TRBD1 (5 bases). Looked up from germline, CDR1 is LNHDA and CDR2 is SQIVND (reference sequence). The CDR3 is 14 residues long. V was clipped by 5 bases and J by 7 bases, with 14 bases between them. CDR3 bases: TGTGCCAGTAGTCGGGGGATCGGGAGTGAAAAACTGTTTTTT. Amino acids: CASSRGIGSEKLFF.

J is TRBJ2-3 and V is TRBV18; TRBD2 is a possible D gene (6 bases). Germline CDR1 and CDR2: KGHSH and LQKENI. The CDR3 runs 15 residues. With 1 base removed from V and 0 bases from J, the gap between germline ends came to 8 bases. The CDR3 DNA reads as TGTGCCAGCTCACCACTAGCGGCTAGCACAGATACGCAGTATTTT. Its protein product is CASSPLAASTDTQYF.

A single count supports this clone. The chain joins TRBV19 to TRBJ1-4; 7 bases align to TRBD1. Germline-derived CDR1 and CDR2 are LNHDA and SQIVND (reference sequence). CDR3 length: 15 residues. V was pared by 1 base and J by 8 bases, with 7 bases of the junction left unmatched. The CDR3, as DNA: TGTGCCAGTAGTATAGTACGGCAGGGGGGCGAAAAACTGTTTTTT. Its translation is CASSIVRQGGEKLFF.

The gene calls are TRBV3-1 (or the pseudogene TRBV3-2) and TRBJ1-5; D unresolved. Trimming took off 1 base at V and 3 bases at J, with 10 bases between the two ends. Germline values: CDR1 LGHDT, CDR2 YNNKEL (reference sequence). The CDR3 is 15 residues long. The CDR3 DNA is TGTGCCAGCAGCCAAGGCGTCATCTACAATCAGCCCCAGCATTTT. The encoded protein is CASSQGVIYNQPQHF.

This chain uses TRBV27 with TRBJ1-6; the D is unclear. The germline gives CDR1 MNHEY, CDR2 SMNVEV (reference sequence). The CDR3 length is 19 residues. Trimming left V 6 bases short and J 6 bases short, with 27 bases between. This chain's CDR3 is CASSERLQSTLRANSPLHF. In nucleotides, the CDR3 is TGTGCCAGCAGCGAGAGACTCCAGAGTACACTACGGGCTAATTCACCCCTCCACTTT.

The V and J genes are TRBV6-1 and TRBJ1-2; tentatively, D is TRBD1 (5 bases). Germline V gene lookup returns CDR1 MNHNS and CDR2 SASEGT. CDR3 size: 13 residues. V shed 3 bases and J shed 2 bases, with 7 bases lying between them. The CDR3 sequence: CASSDRGNYGYTF. Here the CDR3 DNA reads TGTGCCAGCAGTGATAGGGGCAACTATGGCTACACCTTC.

The chain employs TRBV7-2 and TRBJ2-2, with D tentatively TRBD1 or TRBD2 (6 bases each). CDR1 and CDR2 (germline): SGHTA, FQGNSA. The CDR3 contains 17 residues. The ends were cut back, 5 bases at V and 6 bases at J, with 22 bases in the middle. The DNA for the CDR3 is TGTGCCAGCAGCCCGATGGGGGGCAGGGCCGTCCCCGGGGAGCTGTTTTTT. Its translation: CASSPMGGRAVPGELFF.

This clone was seen a few times. The V gene is TRBV19, the J gene TRBJ2-3; no clear D gene. From germline, CDR1 is LNHDA and CDR2 SQIVND (reference sequence). This CDR3 region has 14 residues. V was pared by 2 bases and J by 2 bases, with 8 bases between. DNA of the CDR3: TGTGCCAGTAGTATAAGGGCCTTCACAGATACGCAGTATTTT. Protein sequence: CASSIRAFTDTQYF.

This chain connects TRBV18 to TRBJ1-1, with D perhaps matching TRBD1 (5 bases). The CDR3 loop spans 15 amino acids. Germline V gives CDR1 KGHSH, CDR2 LQKENI. Trimming removed 3 bases from V and 1 base from J, with 12 bases in between. The DNA for the CDR3 is TGTGCCAGCTCACCTGGGGACTTCTCGAACACTGAAGCTTTCTTT. Translation gives CASSPGDFSNTEAFF. Drawing the rest from reference TRBV18 and TRBJ1-1, the complete variable domain is NAGVMQNPRHLVRRRGQEARLRCSPMKGHSHVYWYRQLPEEGLKFMVYLQKENIIDESGMPKERFSAEFPKEGPSILRIQQVVRGDSAAYFCASSPGDFSNTEAFFGQGTRLTVV.

The count of this clone is one. The chain links TRBV9 to TRBJ1-6; D not resolved. The V gene's germline CDR1 is SGDLS and CDR2 YYNGEE. V shed 7 bases and J shed 9 bases, with 11 bases lying between them. This CDR3 has 12 residues. This chain's CDR3 is CASGGPVSPLHF. The CDR3 bases are TGTGCCAGCGGCGGCCCTGTTTCACCCCTCCACTTT.

This clone was picked up one time. The chain employs TRBV29-1 and TRBJ1-1, with D hard to call. Looked up from germline, CDR1 is SQVTM and CDR2 is ANQGSEA. This CDR3 comprises 11 residues. CDR3 sequence reads: CGGSYRDEAFF. CDR3 bases: TGCGGTGGCTCATACAGAGACGAAGCTTTCTTT.

The V call is TRBV10-3, the J call TRBJ1-4; D is possibly TRBD1 (5 bases). V was pared by 10 bases and J by 0 bases, with 12 bases between. CDR3 length: 14 residues. CDR1 and CDR2 (germline): ENHRY, SYGVKD. The CDR3 sequence: CATSQGPTNEKLFF. The CDR3 bases are TGTGCCACGTCGCAGGGACCAACTAATGAAAAACTGTTTTTT.

The genes are TRBV7-2 and TRBJ2-7; 11 bases line up with TRBD2. The length of the CDR3 is 14 residues. Germline V gene sequence: CDR1 SGHTA, CDR2 FQGNSA. Trimming at V came to 10 bases and at J to 4 bases, leaving 9 bases not matched to a gene. The CDR3 DNA reads TGTGCCACCAAAACTAGCGGGGGTTCTTACGAGCAGTACTTC. It specifies CATKTSGGSYEQYF.

The V call is TRBV5-6, the J call TRBJ1-1; 10 bases are shared with TRBD1. CDR1 is SGHDT and CDR2 is YYEEEE in the germline V gene. V was pared by 2 bases and J by 4 bases, with 8 bases of the junction left unmatched. This CDR3 contains 16 residues. CDR3 DNA sequence: TGTGCCAGCAGCTTTTCTGCGACAGGGGGCCGCACTGAAGCTTTCTTT. This translates into CASSFSATGGRTEAFF.

The CDR3 bases are TGTGCCACCAGCAGAGAGGGGGGTCCGGTTGGAAACACCATATATTTT. Its translation: CATSREGGPVGNTIYF. The J gene is TRBJ1-3, the V gene TRBV15, with a tentative D call TRBD1 (5 bases). V lost 0 bases, J lost 3 bases, and 12 bases lay in between. This CDR3 is 16 amino acids long. The germline V gene encodes CDR1 LNHNV and CDR2 YYDKDF (reference sequence).